Below, 17 T cell receptor beta chains from the same sample are listed, as sequenced in a study of shared clonotypes between healthy human individuals. The table came from immunoSEQ multiplex PCR; TCRdb's copy has only in-frame clones and leaves some out. The sample includes some 490,000 clones, almost 80% of them seen just once. Input material: PBMCs. These receptors were taken from a woman between 40 and 50 years old in good health. Some clones in this sample may be carry-over from other donors' samples.

The V and J genes are TRBV15 and TRBJ2-7; 8 positions match TRBD2. The CDR3 is 15 amino acids. Germline V lookup: CDR1 LNHNV, CDR2 YYDKDF (reference sequence). J was trimmed by 1 base and V by 2 bases; bases with no gene match: 4. CDR3 protein: CATSRSGRGSYEQYF. In DNA form, the CDR3 reads TGTGCCACCAGCAGATCCGGGAGGGGATCCTACGAGCAGTACTTC.

A word on this clone: In the same sample, other DNA sequences code for this CDR3. The V call is TRBV7-3, the J call TRBJ2-1; maybe TRBD2 (5 bases). This CDR3 contains 15 residues. Germline assignment: CDR1 SGHTA and CDR2 FQGTGA. V was trimmed by 0 bases and J by 0 bases, leaving 6 bases between them. This chain's CDR3 is CASSLTGDSYNEQFF. The CDR3 region has the DNA TGTGCCAGCAGCTTAACGGGAGACTCCTACAATGAGCAGTTCTTC.

V usage is TRBV5-1 and J usage is TRBJ2-7; 7 nucleotides line up with TRBD2. The CDR3 extends over 15 amino acids. Losses at the gene ends were 0 bases for V and 0 bases for J; bases not matched to a gene: 3. Germline V lookup: CDR1 SGHRS, CDR2 YFSETQ. The CDR3 DNA reads TGCGCCAGCAGCTTGGCTGCGGGAGTCTCCTACGAGCAGTACTTC. It encodes CASSLAAGVSYEQYF.

This rearrangement joins TRBV4-3 to TRBJ2-2, with 7 positions matching TRBD1. Losses at the gene ends were 0 bases for V and 5 bases for J; bases not matched to a gene: 9. Per germline, CDR1 LGHNA and CDR2 YSLEER. The CDR3 is made up of 17 amino acids. The CDR3: CASSQEVMTGRTGELFF. CDR3 nucleotide sequence: TGCGCCAGCAGCCAAGAAGTAATGACAGGGAGAACCGGGGAGCTGTTTTTT.

This clone showed up just once. This rearrangement joins TRBV2 to TRBJ2-1; a possible D gene is TRBD2 (5 bases). The CDR3 has 13 residues. The V end lost 3 bases, the J end lost 10 bases, and 13 bases lay between the germline ends. Germline values: CDR1 SNHLY, CDR2 FYNNEI. The CDR3 region is CASSDGLAAEQFF. In DNA form, the CDR3 reads TGTGCCAGCAGTGACGGTCTAGCTGCCGAGCAGTTCTTC.

The chain recombines TRBV15 with TRBJ1-1; D is unresolved. Germline V gene data show CDR1 as LNHNV and CDR2 as YYDKDF (reference sequence). The ends were cut back, 3 bases at V and 1 base at J, with 6 bases in the middle. The CDR3 covers 13 residues. CDR3 protein: CATSSQWNTEAFF. CDR3 DNA sequence: TGTGCCACCAGCAGTCAATGGAACACTGAAGCTTTCTTT.

In this sample, this clone turned up once. V is TRBV4-3 and J is TRBJ2-7, with 12 bases that match TRBD2. From germline, CDR1 is LGHNA and CDR2 YSLEER. Germline trimming cut 3 bases from V and 3 bases from J; bases unmatched to any gene: 18. This CDR3 has 20 amino acids. The CDR3 DNA reads TGCGCCAGCAGCCATCCTCACACGTACAGGACGACTAGCGGGAGCTACGAGCAGTACTTC. It encodes CASSHPHTYRTTSGSYEQYF.

The V gene is TRBV10-3, the J gene TRBJ2-7; D unresolved. This CDR3 has 13 residues. The ends were cut back, 4 bases at V and 3 bases at J, with 10 bases in the middle. The germline V gene encodes CDR1 ENHRY and CDR2 SYGVKD. The CDR3 DNA follows: TGTGCCATCAGTGCCGGACCTAACTACGAGCAGTACTTC. Residues: CAISAGPNYEQYF.

This clone occurred a few times. This rearrangement joins TRBV10-2 to TRBJ1-3; D gene ambiguous. CDR1 and CDR2 from the germline V gene are WSHSY and SAAADI. The CDR3 sequence is 16 residues long. Trimming took off 4 bases at V and 4 bases at J, with 17 bases between the two ends. CDR3 coding DNA: TGCGCCAGCAGTGCAGGCAGACCCTTCTCGGGAAACACCATATATTTT. Translated: CASSAGRPFSGNTIYF.

The rearrangement links TRBV28 to TRBJ1-2; no firm D call. The CDR3 is 12 residues long. V lost 5 bases and J lost 4, with 8 bases in between. Germline CDR1 MDHEN, CDR2 SYDVKM. In nucleotides, the CDR3 is TGTGCCAGCAGTGCCCTTGGCTATGGCTACACCTTC. Residues: CASSALGYGYTF.

The rearrangement links TRBV11-3 to TRBJ2-5; a weak D match, TRBD1 (6 bases). V dropped 5 bases and J dropped 6 bases, with 13 bases sitting between them. This CDR3 is 13 amino acids long. The V gene's germline CDR1 is SGHNT and CDR2 YENEEA. The CDR3: CASSINREQTQYF. The CDR3 DNA is TGTGCCAGCAGCATAAACAGGGAACAGACCCAGTACTTC.

This sequence joins TRBV5-4 and TRBJ2-3; tentatively, D is TRBD2 (6 bases). The CDR3 runs 16 residues. The germline V and J ends were trimmed by 0 bases and 0 bases, with 11 bases remaining between them. Germline CDR1 and CDR2: SGHNT and YYREEE (reference sequence). CDR3 DNA sequence: TGTGCCAGCAGCTTGGCGCGGGGCGAAAGCACAGATACGCAGTATTTT. Translated, it gives CASSLARGESTDTQYF.

V and J are TRBV5-5 and TRBJ1-4; D not resolved. The CDR3 is made up of 15 amino acids. Germline V lookup: CDR1 SGHKS, CDR2 YYEKEE (reference sequence). Trimming shortened V by 4 bases and J by 0 bases, and 10 bases separated the two germline ends. In DNA form, the CDR3 reads TGTGCCAGCAGCAAAAGTGGGACAACTAATGAAAAACTGTTTTTT. Translating it yields CASSKSGTTNEKLFF.

The chain combines TRBV30 with TRBJ2-7; D ambiguous. The CDR3 length is 13 residues. The germline V and J ends were trimmed by 0 bases and 3 bases, with 9 bases remaining between them. The germline CDR1 and CDR2 sequences are GTSNPN and SVGIG (reference sequence). CDR3: CAWSVSQLYEQYF. Here the CDR3 DNA reads TGTGCCTGGAGTGTAAGTCAGCTCTACGAGCAGTACTTC.

V and J are TRBV28 and TRBJ1-1; 8 bases fit TRBD1. V lost 5 bases and J lost 2; bases outside the gene matches: 7. Germline V gene lookup returns CDR1 MDHEN and CDR2 SYDVKM. The length of the CDR3 is 15 residues. In DNA form, the CDR3 reads TGTGCCAGCAGTACGGGACAGGATCCCAACACTGAAGCTTTCTTT. This codes for CASSTGQDPNTEAFF.

V usage is TRBV30 and J usage is TRBJ1-1; D possibly corresponds to TRBD1 (5 bases). V was clipped by 3 bases and J by 8 bases, with 13 bases between them. CDR3 length: 12 amino acids. Germline CDR1 reads GTSNPN; CDR2 reads SVGIG (reference sequence). The CDR3 bases are TGTGCCTGGAGCCGGGACGGACAAGAAGCTTTCTTT. Its protein is CAWSRDGQEAFF.

Details on this clone: This sample also contains other DNA sequences that code for the same CDR3. This CDR3 is CASSLLAVPYEQYF. The CDR3 region has the DNA TGTGCCAGCAGTCTACTAGCGGTTCCCTACGAGCAGTACTTC. The V and J genes are TRBV6-5 and TRBJ2-7; 8 nucleotides agree with TRBD2. The CDR3 contains 14 residues. CDR1 is MNHEY, CDR2 SVGAGI, per germline. The V and J ends lost 5 bases and 2 bases, in that order; junction bases with no gene match: 5.